This TCR beta chain was retrieved from a study of cytomegalovirus exposure and HLA in healthy donors. Study at large: Earlier work reported 117 million unique TCR beta sequences from 180 million or so T cells. General study results and limits: CMV serostatus stood as the only immune exposure information on hand. CMV antigen specificity was confirmed in vitro for a few CMV-associated chains.

Healthy bone marrow donors made up the donor group. The CDR3 covers 14 residues. V was pared by 5 bases and J by 4 bases, with 12 bases between. Germline lookup yields CDR1 SGHTA and CDR2 FQGNSA. Points on this clone: The antigen is unknown.

The study ran its PCR with 60 Vbeta and 13 Jbeta primers. Data came from immunoSEQ multiplex PCR; TCRdb stores just in-frame clones and leaves some out. The sample records just over 150,000 clones, approximately 86% being singletons. The sequence was obtained from a woman in her forties or fifties in good health and CMV-seropositive. The chain combines TRBV7-2 with TRBJ1-5; D not certain. Sequenced: PBMCs. The CDR3 coding sequence is TGTGCCAGCAGCCCTGACACAATAAATCAGCCCCAGCATTTT. Protein product: CASSPDTINQPQHF.